These T cell receptor beta chains were read from a single sample in a study of blood T cell repertoires in COVID-19. Repertoires were generated with immunoSEQ multiplex PCR, while TCRdb's copy carries only in-frame clones and drops some. In the table there are around 200,000 clones, about 88% of which are singletons. The specimen sequenced was PBMCs or T cells enriched from blood (not recorded which). The receptor set was obtained from a woman aged 40 to 50 with acute COVID-19. CDR3s include the opening cysteine and the closing phenylalanine or tryptophan. D genes are given only for firm matches. Some rows mark clone size as missing; the rest say once, few, many or name a class of expanded clone.

NA NA TRBJ1-3 TRBV9 TGTGCCAGCAGGGGTGGGCCTGCCTCGAGTTGGGGAAACACCATATATTTT CASRGGPASSWGNTIYF
TRBD1 NA TRBJ2-7 TRBV10-3 TGTGCCATCAGTGAGTCGACAGGGAGCCACGAGCAGTACTTC CAISESTGSHEQYF
NA NA TRBJ2-5 TRBV29-1 TGCAGCGATCAGGTCCAAGAGACCCAGTACTTC CSDQVQETQYF
TRBD1 NA TRBJ2-7 TRBV4-1 TGCGCCAGCAGCCAAGTTGGGGGGACAGGGTCTTGGGGCGAGCAGTACTTC CASSQVGGTGSWGEQYF
TRBD2 NA TRBJ2-1 TRBV7-9 TGTGCCAGCAGCTTAGCGCTTCAGCGGGAGGGCAGGAATGAGCAGTTCTTC CASSLALQREGRNEQFF
NA NA TRBJ2-7 TRBV6-5 TGTGCCAGCAGTTACGCGCAGGACTACGAGCAGTACTTC CASSYAQDYEQYF
TRBD1 NA TRBJ1-1 TRBV18 TGTGCCAGCTCACCCGGACAGGGGGCATTGAACACTGAAGCTTTCTTT CASSPGQGALNTEAFF
NA NA TRBJ2-2 TRBV11-3 TGTGCCAGCAGCCCCCTGGGGAGCGCCGGGGAGCTGTTTTTT CASSPLGSAGELFF
TRBD2 NA TRBJ2-7 TRBV9 TGTGCCAGCAGCGCAGCGGGACTAGCGACCTACGAGCAGTACTTC CASSAAGLATYEQYF
TRBD2 NA TRBJ2-5 TRBV29-1 TGCAGCGTTGAAGATAGCGCTAGCGGGGGCCCGGGGGAGACCCAGTACTTC CSVEDSASGGPGETQYF
TRBD1 NA TRBJ1-3 TRBV25-1 TGTGCCAGCAGTAGCCACACTTCAGGGGGCCGTGGAAACACCATATATTTT CASSSHTSGGRGNTIYF
NA NA TRBJ1-3 TRBV7-9 TGTGCCAGCAGCTTAAAAGGGAGAGGCACCATATATTTT CASSLKGRGTIYF
TRBD2 NA TRBJ2-5 TRBV23-1 TGCGCCAGCAGTCAGGGGACTAGCGGGGGGGCCAAGGGGACCCAGTACTTC CASSQGTSGGAKGTQYF
NA NA TRBJ2-7 TRBV21-1 TGTGCCAGCTCCAAAAGGGGCCAGGGACTAGCGGGGTTTTGTACCTCCTACGAGCAGTACTTC CASSKRGQGLAGFCTSYEQYF
TRBD2 once TRBJ2-5 TRBV6-1 TGTGCCAGCAGTGATAGCGGGAGGGCCTGGCGAGAGACCCAGTACTTC CASSDSGRAWRETQYF
TRBD1 NA TRBJ1-3 TRBV10-3 TGTGCCATCAGCGCACAGGGGCGAGAAGGAAACACCATATATTTT CAISAQGREGNTIYF
TRBD1 NA TRBJ1-6 TRBV2 TGTGCCAGCATCCGGGACAGGAGGTCCTATAATTCACCCCTCCACTTT CASIRDRRSYNSPLHF
NA NA TRBJ2-5 TRBV19 TGTGCCAGTAGTATATGGAAGTTGGAGGGTTGGACCCAGTACTTC CASSIWKLEGWTQYF
TRBD1 NA TRBJ1-3 TRBV9 TGTGCCAGCAGCGTAGGGGGACAGGGTGCCTCTGGAAACACCATATATTTT CASSVGGQGASGNTIYF
NA few TRBJ1-5 TRBV19 TGTGCCAGTAGTCGCAGGGGCTCCAATCAGCCCCAGCATTTT CASSRRGSNQPQHF
TRBD2 NA TRBJ2-7 TRBV20-1 TGCAGTGCTAGTGGTTTAAAGGCGGGAGTGCAATGGGAGCAGTACTTC CSASGLKAGVQWEQYF
NA NA TRBJ1-1 TRBV7-2 TGTGCCAGCAGCTTATTGGGCGGGGGCACTGAAGCTTTCTTT CASSLLGGGTEAFF
NA NA TRBJ1-5 TRBV2 TGTGCCAGCAGTGAAGGGGGGGGGTACAGCGCCAATCAGCCCCAGCATTTT CASSEGGGYSANQPQHF
TRBD1 NA TRBJ1-4 TRBV6-5 TGTGCCAGCAGCAACACGGCAGGGGGCAATGAAAAACTGTTTTTT CASSNTAGGNEKLFF
NA once TRBJ1-4 TRBV27 TGTGCCAGCAGTTTACCATACCTCTCCGGAGATAGAAGAGAAAAACTGTTTTTT CASSLPYLSGDRREKLFF
NA NA TRBJ2-5 TRBV13 TGTGCCAGCAGCTCCTCTAGCATTGGACAGACCCAGTACTTC CASSSSSIGQTQYF
TRBD2 NA TRBJ2-1 TRBV27 TGTGCCAGCAGTTTATCAGCGGGAGGTTCTTACAATGAGCAGTTCTTC CASSLSAGGSYNEQFF
TRBD1 NA TRBJ1-5 TRBV19 TGTGCCAGTAGTAGAACAGGGGGCGTCTCGCCCCAGCATTTT CASSRTGGVSPQHF
NA NA TRBJ2-7 TRBV27 TGTGCCAGCAGCCCAGGGTTCACCTACGAGCAGTACTTC CASSPGFTYEQYF
NA NA TRBJ1-2 TRBV30 TGTGCCTGGAGTGCGGAACAGCCGATTAGCTATGGCTACACCTTC CAWSAEQPISYGYTF
NA NA TRBJ2-7 TRBV9 TGTGCCAGCAGCTCTGGACTTCCCTACGAGCAGTACTTC CASSSGLPYEQYF
TRBD1 NA TRBJ2-3 TRBV6-2/TRBV6-3 TGTGCCAGCAGTTACTCTGCCCGCAGGGCAGGGGGCTTCACAGATACGCAGTATTTT CASSYSARRAGGFTDTQYF
TRBD1 NA TRBJ1-6 TRBV4-1 TGCGCCAGCCGCGGAGAAACAGGGGTTAGGGCACCCCTCCACTTT CASRGETGVRAPLHF
NA NA TRBJ1-1 TRBV19 TGTGCCAGTAGTATAGACGTCACAGGGAACACTGAAGCTTTCTTT CASSIDVTGNTEAFF
TRBD2 NA TRBJ2-1 TRBV5-3 TGTGCCAGAAGCACCGGACTAGCGAACGCCTCGAGGAATGAGCAATTCTTC CARSTGLANASRNEQFF
NA NA TRBJ2-3 TRBV29-1 TGCAGCGTCCAACGGGCAGGGGAAACAGATACGCAGTATTTT CSVQRAGETDTQYF
NA once TRBJ2-5 TRBV3-1/TRBV3-2 TGTGCCAGCAGCCAATCCGACGCAGGGGACCAAGAGACCCAGTACTTC CASSQSDAGDQETQYF